This T cell receptor (beta chain) was captured in a study of blood T cell repertoires in COVID-19. Study context: Sites across the United States, Italy and Spain contributed samples from acute and convalescent COVID-19. In each case, the material was cDNA or gDNA derived from T cells, B-cell-depleted T cells, or PBMCs.

The CDR3 consists of 16 residues. Germline V CDR1 and CDR2: MGHRA, YSYEKL. J was trimmed by 9 bases and V by 2 bases; bases with no gene match: 10. Before being deemed recovered, Cohort 3 donors had two negative PCRs, clearance, or symptom resolution. As originally analysed: How many nucleated cells were present was estimated from reference gene primer amplification. Using immunoSEQ multiplex PCR, the repertoire was profiled, and TCRdb retains in-frame clones only, with some absent. V and J calls and clone size are copied from that table; D and trimming were computed from the DNA. Of roughly 250,000 clones in the sample, approximately 86% are singletons; the top ten hold roughly 1.7%.

The clonotype originates from a woman between 45 and 60 years old who had recovered from COVID-19. V gene TRBV4-1 combines with J gene TRBJ2-2, with 9 nucleotides matching TRBD1. The sequenced sample was PBMCs or T cells enriched from blood (not recorded which). The CDR3 DNA is TGCGCCAGCAGCCAAAATCCGGGACAGGGTGGCAGGGAGCTGTTTTTT. Amino acids: CASSQNPGQGGRELFF.